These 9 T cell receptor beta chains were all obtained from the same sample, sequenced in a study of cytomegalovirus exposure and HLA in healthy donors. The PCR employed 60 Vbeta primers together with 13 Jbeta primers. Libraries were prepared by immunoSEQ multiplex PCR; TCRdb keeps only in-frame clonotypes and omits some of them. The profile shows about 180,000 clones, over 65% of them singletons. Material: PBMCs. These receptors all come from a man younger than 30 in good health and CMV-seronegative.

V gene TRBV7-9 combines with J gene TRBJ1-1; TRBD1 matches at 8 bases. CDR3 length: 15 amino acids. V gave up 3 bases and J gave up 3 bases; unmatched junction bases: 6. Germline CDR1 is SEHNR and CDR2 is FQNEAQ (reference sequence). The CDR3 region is CASSFVQGADTEAFF. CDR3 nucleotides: TGTGCCAGCAGCTTCGTTCAGGGGGCGGACACTGAAGCTTTCTTT.

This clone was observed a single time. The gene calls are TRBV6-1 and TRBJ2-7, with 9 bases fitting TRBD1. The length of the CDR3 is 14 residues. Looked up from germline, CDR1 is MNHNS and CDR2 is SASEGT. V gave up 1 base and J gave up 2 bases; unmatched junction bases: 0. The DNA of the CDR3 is TGTGCCAGCAGTGAAGACAGGGGGCCCTACGAGCAGTACTTC. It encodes CASSEDRGPYEQYF.

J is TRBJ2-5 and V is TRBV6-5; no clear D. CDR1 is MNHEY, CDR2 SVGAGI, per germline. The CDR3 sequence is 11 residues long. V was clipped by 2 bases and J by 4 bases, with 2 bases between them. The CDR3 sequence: CASSYLETQYF. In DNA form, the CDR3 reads TGTGCCAGCAGTTACCTAGAGACCCAGTACTTC.

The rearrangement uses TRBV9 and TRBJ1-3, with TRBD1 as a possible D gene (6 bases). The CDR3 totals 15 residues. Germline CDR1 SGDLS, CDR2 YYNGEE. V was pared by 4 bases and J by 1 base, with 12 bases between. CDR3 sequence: CASSQGTLSGNTIYF. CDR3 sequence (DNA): TGTGCCAGCAGCCAGGGGACATTGTCTGGAAACACCATATATTTT.

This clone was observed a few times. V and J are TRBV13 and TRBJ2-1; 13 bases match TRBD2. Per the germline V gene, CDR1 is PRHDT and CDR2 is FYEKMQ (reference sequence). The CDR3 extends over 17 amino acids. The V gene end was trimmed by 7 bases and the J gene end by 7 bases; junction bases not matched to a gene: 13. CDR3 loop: CASIGTSGVDPANEQFF. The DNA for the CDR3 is TGTGCCAGCATCGGGACTAGCGGGGTCGACCCGGCAAATGAGCAGTTCTTC. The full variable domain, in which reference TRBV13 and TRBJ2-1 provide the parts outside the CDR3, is AAGVIQSPRHLIKEKRETATLKCYPIPRHDTVYWYQQGPGQDPQFLISFYEKMQSDKGSIPDRFSAQQFSDYHSELNMSSLELGDSALYFCASIGTSGVDPANEQFFGPGTRLTVL.

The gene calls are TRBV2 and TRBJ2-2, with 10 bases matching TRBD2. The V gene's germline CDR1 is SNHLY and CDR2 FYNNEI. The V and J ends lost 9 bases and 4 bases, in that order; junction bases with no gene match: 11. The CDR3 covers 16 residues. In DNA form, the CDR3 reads TGTGCCAGTAGACCCAACAAGCGGGGGGGCACCGGGGAGCTGTTTTTT. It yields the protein CASRPNKRGGTGELFF.

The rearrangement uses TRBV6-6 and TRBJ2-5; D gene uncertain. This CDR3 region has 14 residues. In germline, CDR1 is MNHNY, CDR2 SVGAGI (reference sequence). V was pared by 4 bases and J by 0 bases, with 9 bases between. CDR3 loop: CASSLRPDQETQYF. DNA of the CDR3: TGTGCCAGCAGTTTGAGGCCGGACCAAGAGACCCAGTACTTC.

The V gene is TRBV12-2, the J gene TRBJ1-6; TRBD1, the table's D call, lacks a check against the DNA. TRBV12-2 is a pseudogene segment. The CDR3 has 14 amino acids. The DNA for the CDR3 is TGTGCAAGTCGCAAGGGACAGTACAATTCACCCCTCCACTTT. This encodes CASRKGQYNSPLHF.

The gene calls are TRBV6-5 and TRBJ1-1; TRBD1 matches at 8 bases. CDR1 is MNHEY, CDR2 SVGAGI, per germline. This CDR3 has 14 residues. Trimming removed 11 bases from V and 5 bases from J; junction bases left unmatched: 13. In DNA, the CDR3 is TGTGCCTGCTCGACCGGGACAGGTTATACTGAAGCTTTCTTT. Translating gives CACSTGTGYTEAFF.